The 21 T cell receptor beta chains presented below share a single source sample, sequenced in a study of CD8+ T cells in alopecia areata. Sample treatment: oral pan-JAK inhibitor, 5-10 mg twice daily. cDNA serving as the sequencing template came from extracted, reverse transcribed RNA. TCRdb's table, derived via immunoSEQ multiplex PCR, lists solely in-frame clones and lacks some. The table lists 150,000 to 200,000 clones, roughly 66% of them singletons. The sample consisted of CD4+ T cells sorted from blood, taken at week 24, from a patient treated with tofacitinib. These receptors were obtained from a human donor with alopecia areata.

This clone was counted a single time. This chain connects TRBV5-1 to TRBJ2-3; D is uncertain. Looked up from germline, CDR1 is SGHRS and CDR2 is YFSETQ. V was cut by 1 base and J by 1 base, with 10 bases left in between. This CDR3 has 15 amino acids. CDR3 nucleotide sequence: TGCGCCAGCAGCTTGTCGGCTACCCGCACAGATACGCAGTATTTT. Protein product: CASSLSATRTDTQYF.

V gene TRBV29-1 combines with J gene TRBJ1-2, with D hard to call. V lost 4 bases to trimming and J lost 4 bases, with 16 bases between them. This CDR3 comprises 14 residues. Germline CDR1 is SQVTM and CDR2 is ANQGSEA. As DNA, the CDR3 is TGCAGCGTTGTAGACGAGAGGCGGCTCTATGGCTACACCTTC. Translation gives CSVVDERRLYGYTF.

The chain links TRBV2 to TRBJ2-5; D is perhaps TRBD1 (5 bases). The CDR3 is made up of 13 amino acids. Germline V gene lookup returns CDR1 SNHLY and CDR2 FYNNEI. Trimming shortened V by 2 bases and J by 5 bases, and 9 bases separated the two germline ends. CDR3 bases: TGTGCCAGCAGTGAAAGGGGAAGCGAGACCCAGTACTTC. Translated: CASSERGSETQYF. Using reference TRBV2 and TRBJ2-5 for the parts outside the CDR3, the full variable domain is EPEVTQTPSHQVTQMGQEVILRCVPISNHLYFYWYRQILGQKVEFLVSFYNNEISEKSEIFDDQFSVERPDGSNFTLKIRSTKLEDSAMYFCASSERGSETQYFGPGTRLLVL.

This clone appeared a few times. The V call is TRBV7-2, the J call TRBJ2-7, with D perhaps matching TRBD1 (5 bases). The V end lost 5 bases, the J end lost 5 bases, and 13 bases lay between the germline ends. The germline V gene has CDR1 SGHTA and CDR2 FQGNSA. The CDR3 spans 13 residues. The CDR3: CASSPTPRDEQYF. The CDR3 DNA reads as TGTGCCAGCAGCCCGACCCCCAGGGACGAGCAGTACTTC. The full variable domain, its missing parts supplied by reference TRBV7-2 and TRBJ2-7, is GAGVSQSPSNKVTEKGKDVELRCDPISGHTALYWYRQSLGQGLEFLIYFQGNSAPDKSGLPSDRFSAERTGGSVSTLTIQRTQQEDSAVYLCASSPTPRDEQYFGPGTRLTVT.

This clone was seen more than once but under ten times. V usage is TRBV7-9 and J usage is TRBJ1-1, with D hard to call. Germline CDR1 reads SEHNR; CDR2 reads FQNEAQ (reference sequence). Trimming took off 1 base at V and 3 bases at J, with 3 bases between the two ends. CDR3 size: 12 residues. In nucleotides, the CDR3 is TGTGCCAGCAGCTTAGATTACACTGAAGCTTTCTTT. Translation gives CASSLDYTEAFF.

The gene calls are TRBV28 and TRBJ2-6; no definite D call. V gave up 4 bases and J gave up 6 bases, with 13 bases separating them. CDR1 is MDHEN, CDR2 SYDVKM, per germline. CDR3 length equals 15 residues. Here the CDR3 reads CASSSFPAAANVLTF. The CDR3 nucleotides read TGTGCCAGCAGTTCCTTCCCAGCCGCGGCCAACGTCCTGACTTTC.

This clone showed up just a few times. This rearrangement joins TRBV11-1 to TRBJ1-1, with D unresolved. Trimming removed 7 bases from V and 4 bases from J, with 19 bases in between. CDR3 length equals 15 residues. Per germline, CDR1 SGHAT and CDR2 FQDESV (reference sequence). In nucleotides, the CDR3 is TGTGCCAGCATCCCAAGCCGGGAAAAGGGCACTGAAGCTTTCTTT. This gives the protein CASIPSREKGTEAFF.

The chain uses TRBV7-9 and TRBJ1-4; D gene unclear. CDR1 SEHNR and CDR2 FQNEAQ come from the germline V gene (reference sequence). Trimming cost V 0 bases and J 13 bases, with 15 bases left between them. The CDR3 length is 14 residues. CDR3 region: CASSLALAATALFF. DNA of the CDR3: TGTGCCAGCAGCTTAGCCCTGGCCGCAACAGCACTGTTTTTT.

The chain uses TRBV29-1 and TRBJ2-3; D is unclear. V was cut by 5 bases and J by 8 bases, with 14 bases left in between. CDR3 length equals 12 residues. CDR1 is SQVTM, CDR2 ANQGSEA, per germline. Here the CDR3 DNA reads TGCAGCGTTATTAGTAAGGGTGGTACGCAGTATTTT. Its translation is CSVISKGGTQYF.

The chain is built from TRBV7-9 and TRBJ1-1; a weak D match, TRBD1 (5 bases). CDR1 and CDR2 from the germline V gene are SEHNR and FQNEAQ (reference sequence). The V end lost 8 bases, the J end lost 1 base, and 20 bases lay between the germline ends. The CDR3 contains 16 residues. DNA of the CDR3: TGTGCCAGCGCCCTACGGGGGGAGATTCCGAACACTGAAGCTTTCTTT. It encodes CASALRGEIPNTEAFF.

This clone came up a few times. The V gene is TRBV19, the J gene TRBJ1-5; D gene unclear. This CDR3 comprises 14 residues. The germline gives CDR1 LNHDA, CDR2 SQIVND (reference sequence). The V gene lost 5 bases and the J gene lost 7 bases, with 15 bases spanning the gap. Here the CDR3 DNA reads TGTGCCAGTAGTGGGTCGTCGGGTTGGCAGCCCCAGCATTTT. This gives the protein CASSGSSGWQPQHF.

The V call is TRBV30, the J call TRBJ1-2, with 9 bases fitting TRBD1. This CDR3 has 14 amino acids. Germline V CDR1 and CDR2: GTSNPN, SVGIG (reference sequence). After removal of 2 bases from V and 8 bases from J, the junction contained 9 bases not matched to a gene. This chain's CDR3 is CAWSIPRGTGGYTF. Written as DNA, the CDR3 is TGTGCCTGGAGTATCCCCCGGGGGACAGGGGGCTACACCTTC.

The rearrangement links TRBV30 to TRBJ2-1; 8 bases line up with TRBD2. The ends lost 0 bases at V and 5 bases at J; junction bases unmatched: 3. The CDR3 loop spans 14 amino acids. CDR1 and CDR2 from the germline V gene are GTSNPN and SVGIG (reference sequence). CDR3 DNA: TGTGCCTGGAGTGTCTCCGGGGGGGACAATGAGCAGTTCTTC. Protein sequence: CAWSVSGGDNEQFF.

As DNA, the CDR3 is TGTGCTAGTGGTTTGTCGAGGGGATTCGCCGGGGAGCTGTTTTTT. This gives the protein CASGLSRGFAGELFF. J is TRBJ2-2 and V is TRBV12-5; the D gene could be TRBD1 or TRBD2 (5 bases each). From germline, CDR1 is LGHNT and CDR2 FRNRAP. V gave up 2 bases and J gave up 6 bases, with 13 bases separating them. This CDR3 contains 15 residues.

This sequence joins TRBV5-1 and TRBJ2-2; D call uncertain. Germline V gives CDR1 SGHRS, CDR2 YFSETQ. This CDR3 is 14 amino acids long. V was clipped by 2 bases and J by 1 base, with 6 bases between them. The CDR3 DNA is TGCGCCAGCAGCTTCAGACGGAACACCGGGGAGCTGTTTTTT. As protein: CASSFRRNTGELFF.

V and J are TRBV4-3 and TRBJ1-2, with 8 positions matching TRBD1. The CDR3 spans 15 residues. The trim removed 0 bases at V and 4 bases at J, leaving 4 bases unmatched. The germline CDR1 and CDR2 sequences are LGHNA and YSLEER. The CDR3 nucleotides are TGCGCCAGCAGCCAAGATTTAGGGACAGGCTATGGCTACACCTTC. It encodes CASSQDLGTGYGYTF.

CDR3 in amino acids: CASSTPGRQMNTEAFF. CDR3 nucleotide sequence: TGTGCCAGTAGTACCCCGGGGCGTCAGATGAACACTGAAGCTTTCTTT. The gene calls are TRBV19 and TRBJ1-1, with D possibly being TRBD1 (5 bases). From germline, CDR1 is LNHDA and CDR2 SQIVND (reference sequence). The CDR3 runs to 16 residues. Trimming took 4 bases from V and 0 from J, leaving 15 bases between them.

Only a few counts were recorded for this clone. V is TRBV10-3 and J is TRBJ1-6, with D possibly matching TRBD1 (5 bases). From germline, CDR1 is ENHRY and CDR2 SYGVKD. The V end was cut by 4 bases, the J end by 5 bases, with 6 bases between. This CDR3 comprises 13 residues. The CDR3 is CAISGGDNSPLHF. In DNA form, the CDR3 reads TGTGCCATCAGTGGGGGCGATAATTCACCCCTCCACTTT.

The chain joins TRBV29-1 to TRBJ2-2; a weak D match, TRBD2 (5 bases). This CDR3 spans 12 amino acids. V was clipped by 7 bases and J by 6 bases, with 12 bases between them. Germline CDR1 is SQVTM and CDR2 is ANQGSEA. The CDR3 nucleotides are TGCAGCGGGTGGAAGGGAGCCGGGGAGCTGTTTTTT. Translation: CSGWKGAGELFF.

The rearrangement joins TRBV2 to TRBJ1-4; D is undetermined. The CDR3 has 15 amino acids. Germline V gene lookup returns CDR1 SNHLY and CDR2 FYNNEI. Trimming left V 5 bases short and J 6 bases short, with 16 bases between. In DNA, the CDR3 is TGTGCCAGCAGTTACAGTGCTGGGTGGGATGAAAAACTGTTTTTT. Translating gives CASSYSAGWDEKLFF.

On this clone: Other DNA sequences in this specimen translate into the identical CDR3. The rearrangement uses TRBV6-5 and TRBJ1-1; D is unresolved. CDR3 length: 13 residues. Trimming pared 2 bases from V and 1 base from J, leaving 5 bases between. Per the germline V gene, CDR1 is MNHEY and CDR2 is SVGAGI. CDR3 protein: CASSYRGNTEAFF. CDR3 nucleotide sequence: TGTGCCAGCAGTTACCGCGGGAACACTGAAGCTTTCTTT.